These T cell receptor beta chains were read from a single sample in a study of shared clonotypes between healthy human individuals. Produced via immunoSEQ multiplex PCR; TCRdb's table is partial and in-frame only. The sample includes 1.6 million or so clones, 98% to 99% of them seen just once. The source material was naive CD4+ T cells sorted from blood. These receptors were collected from a man aged 25 to 40 in good health. Each CDR3 is given with its conserved first and last residue. Each record gives: J gene, D gene, CDR3 length, V gene, clone size, CDR3 protein, CDR3 DNA. A D gene is named only where the DNA matches it firmly. Rows give clone size only sometimes, using once, few, many, or a class for an expanded clone.

TRBJ2-2,.,17,TRBV7-8,once,CASSLRDTVLVTGELFF,TGTGCCAGCAGCTTACGGGACACGGTTTTAGTAACCGGGGAGCTGTTTTTT
TRBJ2-7,.,13,TRBV14,.,CATARGKDYEQYF,TGTGCCACCGCCCGCGGGAAAGACTACGAGCAGTACTTC
TRBJ1-1,.,14,TRBV27,.,CASSFGDGGTEAFF,TGTGCCAGCAGTTTTGGGGACGGGGGCACTGAAGCTTTCTTT
TRBJ2-3,.,13,TRBV11-2,.,CASSSTSTDTQYF,TGTGCCAGCAGCTCAACGAGCACAGATACGCAGTATTTT
TRBJ2-3,.,17,TRBV21-1,.,CASRLTGEGFSTDTQYF,TGTGCCAGCAGACTCACCGGAGAAGGGTTTAGCACAGATACGCAGTATTTT
TRBJ2-7,TRBD1,17,TRBV18,.,CASSPGTGGHSSYEQYF,TGTGCCAGCTCCCCCGGGACAGGGGGTCATAGCTCCTACGAGCAGTACTTC
TRBJ2-7,TRBD2,15,TRBV5-1,.,CASSLVGGSAYEQYF,TGCGCCAGCAGCTTGGTCGGCGGGAGTGCCTACGAGCAGTACTTC
TRBJ2-5,.,16,TRBV11-2,.,CASSLGRRHQVETQYF,TGTGCCAGCAGCTTAGGCCGTCGACACCAGGTAGAGACCCAGTACTTC
TRBJ2-1,TRBD2,12,TRBV11-2,.,CASSRTSDEQFF,TGTGCCAGCAGCCGGACTAGTGATGAGCAGTTCTTC
TRBJ2-1,.,14,TRBV6-1,.,CASGGTLIYNEQFF,TGTGCCAGCGGCGGGACTTTAATCTACAATGAGCAGTTCTTC
TRBJ1-1,.,14,TRBV28,.,CASSLFGSPPEAFF,TGTGCCAGCAGTTTATTTGGGAGCCCACCTGAAGCTTTCTTT
TRBJ1-5,.,14,TRBV16,.,CATTQEPGYQPQHF,TGTGCCACCACCCAAGAGCCAGGGTATCAGCCCCAGCATTTT
TRBJ1-3,.,13,TRBV29-1,once,CSVVQILGNTIYF,TGCAGCGTTGTACAGATACTCGGAAACACCATATATTTT
TRBJ2-1,TRBD1,16,TRBV5-1,.,CASSLAVGQTYNEQFF,TGCGCCAGCAGCTTGGCCGTGGGACAGACCTACAATGAGCAGTTCTTC
TRBJ1-2,.,15,TRBV25-1,.,CASSEHHGTAYGYTF,TGTGCCAGCAGTGAACACCACGGGACGGCCTATGGCTACACCTTC
TRBJ1-1,.,15,TRBV5-1,.,CASSRVAGLNTEAFF,TGCGCCAGCAGCCGTGTAGCGGGATTGAACACTGAAGCTTTCTTT
TRBJ1-4,.,15,TRBV10-1,.,CASSDLHPTNEKLFF,TGCGCCAGCAGTGATTTACACCCAACTAATGAAAAACTGTTTTTT
TRBJ2-7,.,15,TRBV11-2,.,CASSLGGSGPYEQYF,TGTGCCAGCAGCTTAGGAGGATCGGGCCCCTACGAGCAGTACTTC
TRBJ2-2,TRBD2,16,TRBV10-3,.,CAISESGGRAPGELFF,TGTGCCATCAGTGAGTCAGGCGGGAGGGCCCCCGGGGAGCTGTTTTTT
TRBJ2-7,TRBD1,15,TRBV27,.,CASSLLGQGVYEQYF,TGTGCCAGCAGTTTACTGGGACAGGGGGTCTACGAGCAGTACTTC
TRBJ2-3,TRBD1,14,TRBV6-5,once,CASRPRGFVNTQYF,TGTGCCAGCAGACCCAGGGGGTTTGTCAATACGCAGTATTTT
TRBJ2-1,TRBD1,14,TRBV10-3,.,CAISGTGNYNEQFF,TGTGCCATCAGTGGGACAGGAAATTACAATGAGCAGTTCTTC
TRBJ2-7,.,14,TRBV18,once,CASSPQAASYEQYF,TGTGCCAGCTCACCGCAGGCGGCTTCCTACGAGCAGTACTTC
TRBJ2-5,.,14,TRBV5-1,.,CASSLNSGGQTQYF,TGCGCCAGCAGCTTAAACTCAGGAGGGCAGACCCAGTACTTC
TRBJ2-7,.,14,TRBV27,.,CASRLDGRTYEQYF,TGTGCCAGCAGACTTGACGGACGGACCTACGAGCAGTACTTC
TRBJ1-2,.,13,TRBV19,.,CASRGPLRYGYTF,TGTGCCAGTAGGGGGCCCCTACGCTATGGCTACACCTTC
TRBJ2-3,.,15,TRBV5-1,.,CASSLRAVRTDTQYF,TGCGCCAGCAGTTTGAGGGCCGTGAGAACAGATACGCAGTATTTT
TRBJ2-1,TRBD1,13,TRBV29-1,.,CSARQGPAGEQFF,TGCAGCGCAAGACAGGGGCCAGCTGGTGAGCAGTTCTTC
TRBJ2-7,.,15,TRBV6-6,once,CASSPARDSSYEQYF,TGTGCCAGCAGCCCGGCCCGGGATTCTTCCTACGAGCAGTACTTC
TRBJ2-7,TRBD1,15,TRBV7-2,once,CASSSSGTGGYEQYF,TGTGCCAGCAGCTCATCCGGGACAGGGGGCTACGAGCAGTACTTC
TRBJ2-2,TRBD2,15,TRBV6-5,.,CASGRAGGTGGELFF,TGTGCCAGTGGGAGAGCGGGAGGGACCGGCGGGGAGCTGTTTTTT
TRBJ2-3,TRBD2,17,TRBV5-1,.,CASSLAVAGGIGDTQYF,TGCGCCAGCAGCTTGGCGGTAGCGGGAGGAATCGGTGATACGCAGTATTTT
TRBJ2-5,TRBD1,14,TRBV5-1,.,CASSGGQGEETQYF,TGCGCCAGCAGCGGGGGACAGGGGGAAGAGACCCAGTACTTC
TRBJ2-6,TRBD1,16,TRBV29-1,.,CSASTGGLSRANVLTF,TGCAGCGCTTCGACAGGGGGCCTTTCAAGGGCCAACGTCCTGACTTTC
TRBJ2-3,.,15,TRBV27,.,CASRGAYKSTDTQYF,TGTGCCAGCAGGGGAGCGTACAAAAGCACAGATACGCAGTATTTT
TRBJ2-2,TRBD1,15,TRBV5-5,once,CASIRQGALTGELFF,TGTGCCAGCATCCGACAGGGGGCACTCACCGGGGAGCTGTTTTTT
TRBJ2-1,.,12,TRBV5-1,.,CASSRNVNEQFF,TGCGCCAGCAGCCGGAATGTCAATGAGCAGTTCTTC
TRBJ2-7,TRBD1,12,TRBV28,.,CASSFPQTGAYF,TGTGCCAGCAGTTTTCCCCAGACAGGGGCCTACTTC
TRBJ2-1,TRBD2,15,TRBV9,.,CASSVGSGTYNEQFF,TGTGCCAGCAGCGTAGGGAGCGGGACCTACAATGAGCAGTTCTTC
TRBJ2-3,TRBD2,16,TRBV9,.,CASSASGRYGTDTQYF,TGTGCCAGCAGCGCTAGCGGGAGATATGGCACAGATACGCAGTATTTT
TRBJ2-1,.,13,TRBV11-2,.,CASSLGHSNEQFF,TGTGCCAGCAGCTTAGGACATAGCAATGAGCAGTTCTTC
TRBJ1-2,TRBD1,15,TRBV30,.,CAWSVRQGSNYGYTF,TGTGCCTGGAGTGTCAGACAGGGGTCTAACTATGGCTACACCTTC
TRBJ2-2,.,15,TRBV6-5,once,CASRPGTANTGELFF,TGTGCCAGCAGACCCGGGACTGCGAACACCGGGGAGCTGTTTTTT
TRBJ2-5,TRBD1,12,TRBV29-1,.,CSGTGGAETQYF,TGCAGCGGAACAGGGGGCGCGGAGACCCAGTACTTC
TRBJ1-5,.,13,TRBV29-1,.,CSVDAGVNQPQHF,TGCAGCGTCGACGCAGGAGTGAATCAGCCCCAGCATTTT
TRBJ2-3,TRBD2,17,TRBV9,.,CASSPFRTSGSTDTQYF,TGTGCCAGCAGCCCATTTAGGACTAGCGGTAGCACAGATACGCAGTATTTT
TRBJ1-1,TRBD1,16,TRBV11-2,.,CASSVWTGGRLTEAFF,TGTGCCAGCAGCGTGTGGACAGGGGGTCGGTTAACTGAAGCTTTCTTT
TRBJ2-1,TRBD2,16,TRBV19,.,CASSKGGSFSYNEQFF,TGTGCCAGTAGTAAAGGCGGGAGTTTCTCCTACAATGAGCAGTTCTTC
TRBJ2-5,.,16,TRBV5-6,.,CASSLGPLGLQETQYF,TGTGCCAGCAGCTTGGGACCTCTAGGACTCCAAGAGACCCAGTACTTC
TRBJ1-1,.,13,TRBV5-4,.,CASSLSTNTEAFF,TGTGCCAGCAGCTTGTCTACGAACACTGAAGCTTTCTTT
TRBJ2-7,.,15,TRBV28,.,CASSLPGAKLHEQYF,TGTGCCAGCAGTTTACCCGGGGCTAAGCTCCACGAGCAGTACTTC
TRBJ1-4,.,16,TRBV21-1,.,CASSKAGLATNEKLFF,TGTGCCAGCAGCAAAGCAGGGCTTGCAACTAATGAAAAACTGTTTTTT
TRBJ2-5,.,13,TRBV6-6,.,CASSYRGGETQYF,TGTGCCAGCAGTTATAGGGGCGGGGAGACCCAGTACTTC
TRBJ2-1,TRBD1,19,TRBV5-1,.,CASSLAGGAGDQRSNEQFF,TGCGCCAGCAGCTTGGCAGGGGGCGCCGGCGACCAACGATCCAACGAGCAGTTCTTC
TRBJ1-4,.,13,TRBV25-1,.,CASSEPGNEKLFF,TGTGCCAGCAGTGAACCTGGTAATGAAAAACTGTTTTTT
TRBJ2-7,.,15,TRBV4-3,.,CASSQEGGSSYEQYF,TGCGCCAGCAGCCAAGAAGGAGGGAGCTCCTACGAGCAGTACTTC
TRBJ2-5,TRBD1,16,TRBV5-6,.,CASRDLLDRDQETQYF,TGTGCCAGCAGAGATTTATTAGACAGGGACCAAGAGACCCAGTACTTC
TRBJ1-1,.,13,TRBV27,.,CASSFRQNTEAFF,TGTGCCAGCAGTTTCCGACAGAACACTGAAGCTTTCTTT
TRBJ1-3,.,14,TRBV19,.,CASSSIPSGNTIYF,TGTGCCAGTAGCTCCATCCCATCTGGAAACACCATATATTTT